This entry lists 3 T cell receptor beta chains sequenced from one sample in a study of T cell responses to AZD1222 COVID-19 vaccine. Data came from immunoSEQ multiplex PCR; TCRdb stores just in-frame clones and leaves some out. The sample contains 69,000 or so clones, around 90% of which appear only once. The specimen was peripheral blood, collected 28 days after the second AZD1222 dose. The receptors derive from an adult who received the AZD1222 COVID-19 vaccine.

This rearrangement joins TRBV6-5 to TRBJ1-4; 9 nucleotides agree with TRBD1. J lost 8 bases, V lost 6 bases, and 7 bases had no gene match. Germline lookup yields CDR1 MNHEY and CDR2 SVGAGI. The CDR3 runs 14 residues. CDR3 loop: CASSIQGALEKLFF. The DNA of the CDR3 is TGTGCCAGCAGCATACAGGGGGCATTAGAAAAACTGTTTTTT.

This clone was seen only a few times. This sequence joins TRBV7-8 and TRBJ1-1; possibly TRBD1 for D (5 bases). From germline, CDR1 is SGHVS and CDR2 FQNEAQ. Trimming took 0 bases from V and 3 from J, leaving 17 bases between them. The CDR3 extends over 17 amino acids. For the CDR3, the DNA is TGTGCCAGCAGCTTAGCGGGGGGAGGAGGGAAGGACACTGAAGCTTTCTTT. It translates to CASSLAGGGGKDTEAFF.

The chain employs TRBV18 and TRBJ1-1; D unclear. V lost 0 bases and J 1 base, leaving 6 bases between the germline ends. Germline V gene data show CDR1 as KGHSH and CDR2 as LQKENI. There are 14 residues in the CDR3. Here the CDR3 reads CASSPPGRNTEAFF. CDR3 nucleotides: TGTGCCAGCTCACCACCTGGCAGGAACACTGAAGCTTTCTTT.